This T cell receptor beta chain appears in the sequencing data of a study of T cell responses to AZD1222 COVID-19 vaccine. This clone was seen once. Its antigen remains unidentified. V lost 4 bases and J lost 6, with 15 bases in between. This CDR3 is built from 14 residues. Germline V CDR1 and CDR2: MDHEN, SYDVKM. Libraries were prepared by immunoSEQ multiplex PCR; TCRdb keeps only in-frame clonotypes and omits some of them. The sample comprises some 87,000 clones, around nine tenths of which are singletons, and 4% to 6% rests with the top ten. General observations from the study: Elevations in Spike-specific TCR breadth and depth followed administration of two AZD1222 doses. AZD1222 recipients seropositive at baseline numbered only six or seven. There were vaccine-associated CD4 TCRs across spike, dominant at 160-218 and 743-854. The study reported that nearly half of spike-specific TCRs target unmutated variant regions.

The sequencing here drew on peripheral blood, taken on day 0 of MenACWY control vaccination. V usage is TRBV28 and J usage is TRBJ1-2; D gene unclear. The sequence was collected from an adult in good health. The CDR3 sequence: CASSSPPLLNGYTF. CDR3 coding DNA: TGTGCCAGCAGTTCCCCTCCCCTTCTTAATGGCTACACCTTC.